This entry lists 10 T cell receptor beta chains sequenced from one sample in a study of CD8 T cells in ankylosing spondylitis (dated by TCRdb to about 2017). Libraries were constructed by 5' RACE. TCRdb lists the instrument as Illumina HiSeq 2500. The public reads were reprocessed in TCRdb via fastp at Q25 and MiXCR, keeping in-frame beta chains. Each entry merges the rows of one CDR3 protein and shows their most common DNA and genes. The sample has approximately 400,000 distinct CDR3 sequences on record, 17% of them singletons. The ten top clones hold just over 1% of the sample. These receptors' antigens are unknown. Study-wide findings and limitations: Blood from ankylosing spondylitis patients appeared to be characterized by a TCR beta motif composed of under ten highly homologous amino acid variants.

The sample was blood, either unsorted or a sorted T cell fraction (not recorded which). All receptors come from a male donor with ankylosing spondylitis.

The rearrangement links TRBV27 to TRBJ2-1; 8 bases map to TRBD2. CDR3 size: 18 residues. CDR1 and CDR2 (germline): MNHEY, SMNVEV (reference sequence). The V and J ends lost 6 bases and 6 bases, in that order; junction bases with no gene match: 19. The CDR3 is CASSDLAGGYTRSNEQFF. The CDR3, as DNA: TGTGCCAGCAGCGATCTGGCGGGAGGCTATACACGGTCCAATGAGCAGTTCTTC.

The V and J genes are TRBV24-1 and TRBJ2-2; D remains ambiguous. The germline gives CDR1 KGHDR, CDR2 SFDVKD. Trimming took 10 bases from V and 4 from J, leaving 12 bases between them. The length of the CDR3 is 13 residues. The DNA for the CDR3 is TGTGCCACTCAACGCCATGGCACCGGGGAGCTGTTTTTT. Amino acids: CATQRHGTGELFF.

In this sample, this clonotype turned up a few times. V is TRBV5-5 and J is TRBJ1-4; D perhaps matches TRBD1 (6 bases). There are 14 residues in the CDR3. Trimming cost V 4 bases and J 17 bases, with 24 bases left between them. Germline values: CDR1 SGHKS, CDR2 YYEKEE (reference sequence). The CDR3 reads CASSPDRGTLNIFF. CDR3 nucleotide sequence: TGTGCCAGCAGCCCGGATAGGGGGACCCTTAACATCTTTTTT.

The table lists this clonotype with a few counts. The genes are TRBV29-1 and TRBJ2-3; a possible D gene is TRBD2 (6 bases). The CDR3 is 14 amino acids. CDR1 and CDR2 from the germline V gene are SQVTM and ANQGSEA. V dropped 6 bases and J dropped 2 bases, with 15 bases sitting between them. The CDR3 sequence is CSVVGGIDTDTQYF. Written as DNA, the CDR3 is TGCAGCGTCGTCGGGGGAATAGACACAGATACGCAGTATTTT.

This clonotype has a count of ten or more. V and J are TRBV11-2 and TRBJ2-1, with TRBD1 matching 8 bases. V was clipped by 5 bases and J by 5 bases; unmatched bases: 5. The germline V gene encodes CDR1 SGHAT and CDR2 FQNNGV. This CDR3 region has 14 residues. In DNA form, the CDR3 reads TGTGCCAGCAGCGTGGGACAGGTCAACAATGAGCAGTTCTTC. It codes for CASSVGQVNNEQFF.

This sequence joins TRBV5-5 and TRBJ2-5; D is perhaps TRBD1 (5 bases). V lost 0 bases and J 1 base, leaving 13 bases between the germline ends. CDR1 is SGHKS and CDR2 is YYEKEE in the germline V gene (reference sequence). The CDR3 runs to 16 residues. The chain's CDR3 is CASSLDWQGTQETQYF. CDR3 nucleotide sequence: TGTGCCAGCAGCTTGGATTGGCAGGGTACCCAAGAGACCCAGTACTTC. Combining the CDR3 with reference TRBV5-5 and TRBJ2-5 gives the whole variable domain DAGVTQSPTHLIKTRGQQVTLRCSPISGHKSVSWYQQVLGQGPQFIFQYYEKEERGRGNFPDRFSARQFPNYSSELNVNALLLGDSALYLCASSLDWQGTQETQYFGPGTRLLVL.

This clonotype was found a few times. The chain couples TRBV11-1 to TRBJ2-7; 7 nucleotides match TRBD1. Germline CDR1 SGHAT, CDR2 FQDESV (reference sequence). V shed 5 bases, J shed 6 bases, and the junction held 10 bases outside the gene matches. CDR3 size: 14 residues. The CDR3 is CASSRGTVPSEQYF. CDR3 DNA: TGTGCCAGCAGCCGAGGGACAGTCCCGTCCGAGCAGTACTTC.

This clonotype was counted between two and nine times. The rearrangement uses TRBV20-1 and TRBJ1-6, with D hard to call. V lost 0 bases, J lost 6 bases, and 6 bases lay in between. The CDR3 loop spans 13 amino acids. Germline lookup yields CDR1 DFQATT and CDR2 SNEGSKA (reference sequence). CDR3 sequence (DNA): TGCAGTGCTAGAGAGGGCAGTAATTCACCCCTCCACTTT. It translates to CSAREGSNSPLHF.

The rearrangement joins TRBV12-3 or TRBV12-4 to TRBJ2-3; 9 nucleotides align to TRBD2. The trim removed 6 bases at V and 5 bases at J, leaving 9 bases unmatched. This CDR3 has 15 residues. CDR3 residues: CASSFKGLAGDTQYF. DNA for the CDR3: TGTGCCAGCAGCTTTAAGGGACTAGCTGGAGATACGCAGTATTTT.

This clonotype has ten or more counts. The CDR3 sequence is CASSQDSWADTQYF. As DNA, the CDR3 is TGCGCCAGCAGCCAAGATTCATGGGCAGATACGCAGTATTTT. The V gene is TRBV4-3, the J gene TRBJ2-3; no definite D call. Trimming removed 0 bases at V and 4 bases at J, with 8 bases between. The CDR3 contains 14 residues. The germline V gene encodes CDR1 LGHNA and CDR2 YSLEER.